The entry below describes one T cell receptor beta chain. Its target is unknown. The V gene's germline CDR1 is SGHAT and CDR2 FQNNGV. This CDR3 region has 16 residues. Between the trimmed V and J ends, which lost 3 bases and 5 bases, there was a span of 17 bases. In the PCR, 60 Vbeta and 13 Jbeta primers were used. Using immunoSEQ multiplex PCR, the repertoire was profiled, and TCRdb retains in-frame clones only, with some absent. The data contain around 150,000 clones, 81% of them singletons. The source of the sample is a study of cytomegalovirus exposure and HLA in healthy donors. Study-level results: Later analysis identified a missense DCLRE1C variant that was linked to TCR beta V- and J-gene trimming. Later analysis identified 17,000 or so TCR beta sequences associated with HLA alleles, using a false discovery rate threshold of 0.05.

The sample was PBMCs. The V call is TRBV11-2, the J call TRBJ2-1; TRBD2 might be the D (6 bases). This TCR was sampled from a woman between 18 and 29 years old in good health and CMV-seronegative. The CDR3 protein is CASSFGLPRSHNEQFF. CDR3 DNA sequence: TGTGCCAGCAGCTTTGGACTACCGAGGAGCCACAATGAGCAGTTCTTC. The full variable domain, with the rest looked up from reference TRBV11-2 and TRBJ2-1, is EAGVAQSPRYKIIEKRQSVAFWCNPISGHATLYWYQQILGQGPKLLIQFQNNGVVDDSQLPKDRFSAERLKGVDSTLKIQPAKLEDSAVYLCASSFGLPRSHNEQFFGPGTRLTVL.